This TCR beta chain was identified during a study of cytomegalovirus exposure and HLA in healthy donors. Trimming removed 3 bases at V and 8 bases at J, with 13 bases between. The CDR3 has 13 amino acids. Germline CDR1 reads SGDLS; CDR2 reads YYNGEE. 60 Vbeta and 13 Jbeta primers were used in PCR. Under the authors' procedure: Approximately 73 million unique TCR beta chains, 10 million to 14 million shared, were counted in a later analysis. Sequencing was performed with immunoSEQ multiplex PCR; in TCRdb, only in-frame clones are kept and a portion is missing. V, J and clone size reflect that table, while D and trimming were determined from the DNA. The table has 150,000 to 200,000 clones, 70% to 90% seen once. On this clone: Antigen unknown.

The study's findings and limits: It was only CMV serostatus that was available as immune exposure information. Researchers reportedly found TCR beta sequences accurately predicted most subjects' HLA-A and HLA-B alleles.

Sequencing used PBMCs. The clonotype was recovered from a woman between 18 and 30 years old in good health and CMV-seronegative. The chain is built from TRBV9 and TRBJ2-3; possibly TRBD1 for D (5 bases). This CDR3 is CASSAQVHGTQYF. The CDR3 DNA sequence: TGTGCCAGCAGCGCACAGGTGCATGGTACGCAGTATTTT.